The next 17 T cell receptor beta chains were all read from a single sample in a study of long-term antiretroviral therapy in people with HIV. Survey level was the resolution at which the v3.0 immunoSEQ assay ran. Only in-frame clones appear in the TCRdb table, and some are missing; sequencing was by immunoSEQ multiplex PCR. The sample gives some 20,000 clones, approximately 88% of which show up once; more than 4% is in the top ten. The input for sequencing was unsorted PBMCs, taken about 6.1 years after starting antiretroviral therapy. The receptors derive from a man aged 25-45 years with HIV.

J is TRBJ2-3 and V is TRBV5-6; tentative D call: TRBD2 (6 bases). This CDR3 has 16 amino acids. From germline, CDR1 is SGHDT and CDR2 YYEEEE. V lost 0 bases and J 5 bases, leaving 16 bases between the germline ends. This chain's CDR3 is CASSLGRRGLGDTQYF. The CDR3 bases are TGTGCCAGCAGCTTGGGGCGGCGGGGATTGGGAGATACGCAGTATTTT.

In this sample, this clone turned up a few times. The chain combines TRBV27 with TRBJ2-3, with D perhaps TRBD2 (5 bases). Germline CDR1 MNHEY, CDR2 SMNVEV (reference sequence). V lost 4 bases and J lost 11, with 16 bases in between. The CDR3 spans 13 residues. CDR3 amino acids: CASSSWPAGGQYF. In DNA form, the CDR3 reads TGTGCCAGCAGTTCCTGGCCCGCTGGAGGGCAGTATTTT.

J is TRBJ1-1 and V is TRBV11-3; 9 nucleotides agree with TRBD1. The junction had 10 bases not matched to a gene; V was cut back by 5 bases and J by 6 bases. Germline V gene data show CDR1 as SGHNT and CDR2 as YENEEA. The CDR3 runs 15 residues. CDR3 protein: CASSADPGQGAEAFF. The CDR3, as DNA: TGTGCCAGCAGCGCAGATCCGGGACAGGGTGCTGAAGCTTTCTTT.

This clone was counted only a few times. The gene calls are TRBV27 and TRBJ1-2; D may be TRBD1 (5 bases). V lost 7 bases to trimming and J lost 5 bases, with 20 bases between them. Germline assignment: CDR1 MNHEY and CDR2 SMNVEV (reference sequence). The CDR3 extends over 15 amino acids. The CDR3 loop is CASTGGPHVGYGYTF. CDR3 coding DNA: TGTGCCAGCACCGGGGGACCGCATGTTGGGTATGGCTACACCTTC.

The chain is built from TRBV6-6 and TRBJ2-2, with TRBD1 matching over 7 bases. The CDR3 has 15 amino acids. Trimming removed 7 bases from V and 6 bases from J; junction bases left unmatched: 11. In germline, CDR1 is MNHNY, CDR2 SVGAGI (reference sequence). CDR3 sequence: CASTSRQGLSGELFF. Written as DNA, the CDR3 is TGTGCCAGCACCTCCAGACAGGGCCTATCCGGGGAGCTGTTTTTT.

The chain couples TRBV2 to TRBJ2-2; the D is unclear. CDR1 SNHLY and CDR2 FYNNEI come from the germline V gene. The V end lost 10 bases, the J end lost 5 bases, and 11 bases lay between the germline ends. The CDR3 is 12 amino acids. The CDR3 region has the DNA TGTGCCACAGTGAAATCGACCGGGGAGCTGTTTTTT. Encoded protein: CATVKSTGELFF. Using reference TRBV2 and TRBJ2-2 for the parts outside the CDR3, the full variable domain is EPEVTQTPSHQVTQMGQEVILRCVPISNHLYFYWYRQILGQKVEFLVSFYNNEISEKSEIFDDQFSVERPDGSNFTLKIRSTKLEDSAMYFCATVKSTGELFFGEGSRLTVL.

The rearrangement joins TRBV7-3 to TRBJ2-1, with D possibly matching TRBD2 (6 bases). V was clipped by 2 bases and J by 7 bases, with 15 bases between them. The CDR3 runs 15 residues. Germline values: CDR1 SGHTA, CDR2 FQGTGA. CDR3 protein: CASSLLRTTGNEQFF. The CDR3 DNA follows: TGTGCCAGCAGCTTATTAAGGACTACGGGTAATGAGCAGTTCTTC.

The gene calls are TRBV4-3 and TRBJ1-5; 8 nucleotides align to TRBD1. The CDR3 covers 14 residues. J was trimmed by 5 bases and V by 1 base; bases with no gene match: 1. CDR1 LGHNA and CDR2 YSLEER come from the germline V gene. This CDR3 reads CASSQGRGHQPQHF. The CDR3 DNA reads TGCGCCAGCAGCCAAGGCAGGGGGCATCAGCCCCAGCATTTT.

V usage is TRBV5-1 and J usage is TRBJ1-3; D is undetermined. Trimming took off 0 bases at V and 0 bases at J, with 10 bases between the two ends. Germline assignment: CDR1 SGHRS and CDR2 YFSETQ. The CDR3 loop spans 16 amino acids. CDR3 DNA: TGCGCCAGCAGCTTGGAGGCCAGGAGCTCTGGAAACACCATATATTTT. Translating gives CASSLEARSSGNTIYF.

CDR3 amino acids: CASSSRTSGANTGELFF. Written as DNA, the CDR3 is TGTGCCAGCAGTTCCCGGACTAGCGGGGCAAACACCGGGGAGCTGTTTTTT. V and J are TRBV27 and TRBJ2-2; 12 bases are shared with TRBD2. The CDR3 has 17 amino acids. V lost 4 bases and J lost 2; bases outside the gene matches: 5. CDR1 is MNHEY and CDR2 is SMNVEV in the germline V gene (reference sequence).

Details on this clone: A junction boundary mismatches the germline segment, possibly from a read error. Other DNA sequences in this specimen translate into the identical CDR3. The J gene is TRBJ1-2, the V gene TRBV28; 10 bases align to TRBD1. The germline CDR1 and CDR2 sequences are MDHEN and SYDVKM. The CDR3 covers 20 residues. CDR3 loop: CASSLSLKPGQGRQNYGYTF. The CDR3 DNA is TGTGCCAGCAGCCTCTCGCTTAAACCGGGACAGGGGCGCCAAAACTACGGCTACACCTTC.

The chain joins TRBV7-6 to TRBJ2-7, with 11 bases aligning to TRBD1. The J segment lost 6 bases and the V segment lost 3 bases, leaving 1 base of the junction unmatched. The V gene's germline CDR1 is SGHVS and CDR2 FNYEAQ. The CDR3 is 13 residues long. CDR3 DNA: TGTGCCAGCAGCTTGGGGACAGGGGGCGAGCAGTACTTC. Protein sequence: CASSLGTGGEQYF.

The genes are TRBV30 and TRBJ2-5; D not resolved. V lost 2 bases to trimming and J lost 1 base, with 14 bases between them. From germline, CDR1 is GTSNPN and CDR2 SVGIG (reference sequence). The CDR3 runs 15 residues. CDR3 residues: CAWSTEDTFQETQYF. In DNA form, the CDR3 reads TGTGCCTGGAGTACTGAAGACACCTTCCAAGAGACCCAGTACTTC.

The rearrangement uses TRBV6-4 and TRBJ2-7; possible D gene TRBD2, 5 bases. This CDR3 contains 13 residues. V lost 7 bases and J 6 bases, leaving 16 bases between the germline ends. Germline CDR1 MRHNA, CDR2 SNTAGT. In nucleotides, the CDR3 is TGTGCCAGCAATATCCGGGATGTCGGCGAGCAGTACTTC. This sequence encodes CASNIRDVGEQYF.

This chain uses TRBV5-1 with TRBJ2-1, with 10 bases fitting TRBD1. Germline loops: CDR1 SGHRS, CDR2 YFSETQ. The trim removed 4 bases at V and 6 bases at J, leaving 10 bases unmatched. This CDR3 region has 16 residues. CDR3 sequence: CASSQTGTGVGNEQFF. CDR3 DNA sequence: TGCGCCAGCAGCCAAACCGGGACAGGGGTCGGCAATGAGCAGTTCTTC.

This clone occurred a few times. The rearrangement links TRBV27 to TRBJ2-7, with D possibly TRBD2 on 5 matching bases. Germline assignment: CDR1 MNHEY and CDR2 SMNVEV (reference sequence). The CDR3 runs to 15 residues. Trimming took off 0 bases at V and 2 bases at J, with 11 bases between the two ends. CDR3 loop: CASSLSGILTYEQYF. The CDR3 DNA reads TGTGCCAGCAGTTTATCCGGGATCCTAACCTACGAGCAGTACTTC.

There are a few counts of this clone. This chain connects TRBV9 to TRBJ1-4; 8 nucleotides align to TRBD1. In germline, CDR1 is SGDLS, CDR2 YYNGEE. Trimming at V came to 4 bases and at J to 7 bases, leaving 9 bases not matched to a gene. This CDR3 is 15 amino acids long. CDR3 sequence: CASSRRDRTGEKLFF. The CDR3 coding sequence is TGTGCCAGCAGCCGACGGGACAGGACGGGTGAAAAACTGTTTTTT.